This T cell receptor (beta chain) was captured by sequencing in a study of coeliac disease. Study results and caveats: Intraepithelial and lamina propria fractions were not highly pure. TRB repertoires were largely private, with most amino acid sequences found in only one sample.

As to this clone: Its cognate antigen is unknown.

The trim removed 4 bases at V and 0 bases at J, leaving 3 bases unmatched. The CDR3 totals 15 residues. Germline values: CDR1 SGHDT, CDR2 YYEEEE. Profiled with immunoSEQ multiplex PCR; TCRdb holds only in-frame clones, not every one. The sample lists nearly 7,000 clones, around 69% seen once, with 5% to 6.5% in the top ten. Material for sequencing was lamina propria lymphocytes from the gut. The clonotype was recovered from a man in his thirties or forties with celiac disease. The rearrangement uses TRBV5-6 and TRBJ1-4, with TRBD1 matching over 7 bases. CDR3 in amino acids: CASSLQGATNEKLFF. The DNA of the CDR3 is TGTGCCAGCAGCCTCCAGGGGGCAACTAATGAAAAACTGTTTTTT.